These 27 T cell receptor beta chains were all obtained from the same sample, sequenced in a study of cytomegalovirus exposure and HLA in healthy donors. The PCR had 60 Vbeta and 13 Jbeta primers. Libraries were prepared by immunoSEQ multiplex PCR; TCRdb keeps only in-frame clonotypes and omits some of them. The table has around 190,000 clones, roughly 75% seen once. Sequencing was carried out using PBMCs. The receptors derive from a man aged 25-40 years in good health and CMV-seropositive.

The chain is built from TRBV2 and TRBJ1-5; maybe TRBD1 (6 bases). Germline values: CDR1 SNHLY, CDR2 FYNNEI. There are 13 residues in the CDR3. V lost 4 bases and J lost 7, with 11 bases in between. DNA for the CDR3: TGTGCCAGCAGTGGGGGGGGCCGGCAGCCCCAGCATTTT. It is translated as CASSGGGRQPQHF. Looking up the rest from reference TRBV2 and TRBJ1-5 gives the full variable domain: EPEVTQTPSHQVTQMGQEVILRCVPISNHLYFYWYRQILGQKVEFLVSFYNNEISEKSEIFDDQFSVERPDGSNFTLKIRSTKLEDSAMYFCASSGGGRQPQHFGDGTRLSIL.

This clone was detected a few times. The chain joins TRBV19 to TRBJ1-5, with TRBD1 identical over 12 bases. CDR1 and CDR2 from the germline V gene are LNHDA and SQIVND (reference sequence). V lost 7 bases and J lost 1; bases outside the gene matches: 8. The CDR3 has 17 residues. The CDR3 spells CASTPRGTGGSNQPQHF. Here the CDR3 DNA reads TGTGCCAGTACCCCGAGGGGGACAGGGGGCAGCAATCAGCCCCAGCATTTT.

The chain employs TRBV29-1 and TRBJ2-7; 8 bases agree with TRBD1. This CDR3 has 15 amino acids. Germline V lookup: CDR1 SQVTM, CDR2 ANQGSEA. The ends lost 3 bases at V and 7 bases at J; junction bases unmatched: 14. DNA of the CDR3: TGCAGCGTTGAGAGGAGTTCGGCAGGGGGCAGGGAGCAGTACTTC. Protein: CSVERSSAGGREQYF.

CDR3 sequence: CAWSVFQGQGQQYF. The CDR3 coding sequence is TGTGCCTGGAGTGTCTTTCAGGGACAGGGACAGCAGTACTTC. The V gene is TRBV30, the J gene TRBJ2-7; 9 bases agree with TRBD1. The length of the CDR3 is 14 residues. Per the germline V gene, CDR1 is GTSNPN and CDR2 is SVGIG (reference sequence). The ends lost 0 bases at V and 8 bases at J; junction bases unmatched: 8.

The rearrangement joins TRBV7-9 to TRBJ1-4, with TRBD1 identical over 7 bases. The CDR3 spans 16 residues. Germline V lookup: CDR1 SEHNR, CDR2 FQNEAQ (reference sequence). The ends lost 5 bases at V and 1 base at J; junction bases unmatched: 7. Here the CDR3 DNA reads TGTGCCAGCAGCCCCGGACAGGTTATAACTAATGAAAAACTGTTTTTT. Translating gives CASSPGQVITNEKLFF.

The chain carries TRBV10-3 and TRBJ2-1; tentatively, D is TRBD2 (6 bases). CDR1 and CDR2 (germline): ENHRY, SYGVKD. CDR3 length equals 12 residues. V lost 8 bases and J 6 bases, leaving 11 bases between the germline ends. CDR3 sequence reads: CAIGDSRNEQFF. The CDR3 region has the DNA TGTGCCATCGGGGACTCGCGCAATGAGCAGTTCTTC.

This clone was seen a handful of times. This sample also contains other DNA sequences that code for the same CDR3. J is TRBJ1-2 and V is TRBV2; D is unresolved. V lost 0 bases, J lost 2 bases, and 4 bases lay in between. The CDR3 runs to 13 residues. CDR1 is SNHLY, CDR2 FYNNEI, per germline. Here the CDR3 DNA reads TGTGCCAGCAGTGAAGCCGGGAACTATGGCTACACCTTC. It codes for CASSEAGNYGYTF.

The V gene is TRBV5-1, the J gene TRBJ1-2, with 10 bases lining up with TRBD1. CDR1 and CDR2 (germline): SGHRS, YFSETQ. The CDR3 is 15 amino acids. Trimming removed 4 bases from V and 8 bases from J; junction bases left unmatched: 11. CDR3 amino acids: CASSNPGTGALGYTF. For the CDR3, the DNA is TGCGCCAGCAGCAATCCCGGGACAGGGGCGCTGGGCTACACCTTC.

The chain joins TRBV19 to TRBJ2-1, with TRBD2 as a possible D gene (5 bases). This CDR3 region has 14 residues. Trimming removed 6 bases at V and 0 bases at J, with 9 bases between. Germline CDR1 is LNHDA and CDR2 is SQIVND (reference sequence). CDR3: CASRRSGSYNEQFF. The CDR3 nucleotides are TGTGCCAGTAGGAGGAGCGGCTCCTACAATGAGCAGTTCTTC.

The genes are TRBV30 and TRBJ1-5; no definite D call. The germline gives CDR1 GTSNPN, CDR2 SVGIG (reference sequence). The CDR3 covers 14 residues. The V gene lost 1 base and the J gene lost 1 base, with 8 bases spanning the gap. The CDR3 region has the DNA TGTGCCTGGAGTGCCCTACAGAGCAATCAGCCCCAGCATTTT. Amino acid sequence: CAWSALQSNQPQHF.

The rearrangement uses TRBV20-1 and TRBJ2-1, with a tentative D call TRBD2 (5 bases). The length of the CDR3 is 11 residues. The V gene lost 2 bases and the J gene lost 14 bases, with 13 bases spanning the gap. From germline, CDR1 is DFQATT and CDR2 SNEGSKA (reference sequence). CDR3 bases: TGCAGTGCTAGAATCGGGCTGAGGGAGTTCTTC. Translated, it gives CSARIGLREFF.

V gene TRBV18 combines with J gene TRBJ1-1, with TRBD1 as a possible D gene (5 bases). V gave up 1 base and J gave up 3 bases, with 12 bases separating them. Germline lookup yields CDR1 KGHSH and CDR2 LQKENI. The CDR3 runs 15 residues. The chain's CDR3 is CASSPLAGDHTEAFF. The DNA of the CDR3 is TGTGCCAGCTCACCACTAGCGGGGGATCACACTGAAGCTTTCTTT.

This chain connects TRBV9 to TRBJ2-3; 9 bases line up with TRBD2. The V and J ends lost 0 bases and 2 bases, in that order; junction bases with no gene match: 4. In germline, CDR1 is SGDLS, CDR2 YYNGEE. This CDR3 contains 16 residues. The CDR3 loop is CASSVGAGGFTDTQYF. CDR3 nucleotides: TGTGCCAGCAGCGTAGGTGCGGGGGGGTTCACAGATACGCAGTATTTT.

This sequence joins TRBV6-1 and TRBJ2-6, with D tentatively TRBD2 (5 bases). V lost 3 bases and J 4 bases, leaving 10 bases between the germline ends. In germline, CDR1 is MNHNS, CDR2 SASEGT. The CDR3 spans 15 residues. The CDR3 reads CASSERAPGANVLTF. CDR3 nucleotides: TGTGCCAGCAGTGAGAGGGCTCCCGGGGCCAACGTCCTGACTTTC.

This clone came up once. The gene calls are TRBV7-9 and TRBJ1-1; D gene ambiguous. CDR1 and CDR2 (germline): SEHNR, FQNEAQ (reference sequence). Trimming took 1 base from V and 4 from J, leaving 7 bases between them. CDR3 length: 13 residues. CDR3 nucleotides: TGTGCCAGCAGCTTAGGGGCCGGCACTGAAGCTTTCTTT. Its protein product is CASSLGAGTEAFF.

The chain joins TRBV15 to TRBJ1-4; D is undetermined. This CDR3 contains 16 residues. Trimming took off 0 bases at V and 5 bases at J, with 13 bases between the two ends. From germline, CDR1 is LNHNV and CDR2 YYDKDF (reference sequence). CDR3 nucleotides: TGTGCCACCAGCAGAGATTCGGGCGGACTAAATGAAAAACTGTTTTTT. Protein product: CATSRDSGGLNEKLFF.

The CDR3 DNA reads TGTGCCAGCAGTCCAACTAGCCCCGAGACCCAGTACTTC. Translating gives CASSPTSPETQYF. This rearrangement joins TRBV27 to TRBJ2-5, with D possibly matching TRBD2 (6 bases). CDR1 is MNHEY, CDR2 SMNVEV, per germline (reference sequence). V gave up 5 bases and J gave up 5 bases, with 12 bases separating them. The CDR3 loop spans 13 amino acids.

The chain carries TRBV28 and TRBJ1-2, with TRBD1 matching 7 bases. The CDR3 totals 17 residues. The V segment lost 4 bases and the J segment 2 bases; nucleotides outside the gene matches: 13. Germline lookup yields CDR1 MDHEN and CDR2 SYDVKM. As DNA, the CDR3 is TGTGCCAGCAGTTCCTCGACAGGGCGTAGTCGCAACTATGGCTACACCTTC. Translating it yields CASSSSTGRSRNYGYTF.

The rearrangement joins TRBV6-5 to TRBJ2-7; D is perhaps TRBD2 (7 bases). The V end was cut by 0 bases, the J end by 4 bases, with 16 bases between. This CDR3 spans 16 amino acids. Germline assignment: CDR1 MNHEY and CDR2 SVGAGI. The CDR3 region has the DNA TGTGCCAGCAGTTACTCGTCGGGGGGCCCCGCTTACGAGCAGTACTTC. It is translated as CASSYSSGGPAYEQYF.

This clone has a single count. V usage is TRBV6-5 and J usage is TRBJ1-1; D unclear. Per the germline V gene, CDR1 is MNHEY and CDR2 is SVGAGI. V lost 0 bases and J lost 7, with 9 bases in between. The CDR3 runs to 13 residues. CDR3 coding DNA: TGTGCCAGCAGTTACTCTGGCAAGATTGAAGCTTTCTTT. Protein sequence: CASSYSGKIEAFF.

The table lists this clone with a few counts. J is TRBJ2-5 and V is TRBV7-2, with TRBD2 matching over 9 bases. This CDR3 comprises 15 residues. Germline-derived CDR1 and CDR2 are SGHTA and FQGNSA. The V and J ends lost 2 bases and 0 bases, in that order; junction bases with no gene match: 1. In DNA, the CDR3 is TGTGCCAGCAGCTTACAGCGGGGGGACCAAGAGACCCAGTACTTC. Amino acids: CASSLQRGDQETQYF.

V usage is TRBV10-3 and J usage is TRBJ1-1, with a tentative D call TRBD1 (6 bases). Germline CDR1 ENHRY, CDR2 SYGVKD. This CDR3 spans 15 amino acids. Deletions cut 4 bases from V and 0 bases from J, with 12 bases between. CDR3 sequence: CAISGGQYMNTEAFF. In DNA form, the CDR3 reads TGTGCCATCAGTGGCGGACAGTACATGAACACTGAAGCTTTCTTT.

The chain joins TRBV18 to TRBJ1-1; 10 bases are a match to TRBD1. Trimming at V came to 0 bases and at J to 7 bases, leaving 11 bases not matched to a gene. Germline V gene data show CDR1 as KGHSH and CDR2 as LQKENI. This CDR3 is 17 amino acids long. CDR3 nucleotide sequence: TGTGCCAGCTCACCACCGCGAGGAGACAGGGGGCGGGGTGAAGCTTTCTTT. Its protein is CASSPPRGDRGRGEAFF.

This clone was detected once. The chain uses TRBV13 and TRBJ2-2, with D maybe TRBD2 (6 bases). Germline V CDR1 and CDR2: PRHDT, FYEKMQ (reference sequence). The CDR3 is made up of 15 amino acids. Trimming removed 3 bases from V and 4 bases from J, with 12 bases in between. In nucleotides, the CDR3 is TGTGCCAGCAGCTTGGAGGGGCCCCCCACCGGGGAGCTGTTTTTT. Its protein product is CASSLEGPPTGELFF.

The rearrangement joins TRBV2 to TRBJ2-5; TRBD2 matches 10 bases. Per the germline V gene, CDR1 is SNHLY and CDR2 is FYNNEI. The V gene end was trimmed by 0 bases and the J gene end by 1 base; junction bases not matched to a gene: 5. The CDR3 length is 17 residues. CDR3 protein: CASSEALLAGSQETQYF. The CDR3 DNA is TGTGCCAGCAGTGAAGCGCTACTAGCGGGGTCCCAAGAGACCCAGTACTTC.

This chain links TRBV5-1 with TRBJ2-5; D gene unclear. The CDR3 is 12 amino acids. Germline CDR1 is SGHRS and CDR2 is YFSETQ. The ends were cut back, 4 bases at V and 0 bases at J, with 4 bases in the middle. The CDR3 sequence is CASSEYQETQYF. The CDR3 nucleotides are TGCGCCAGCAGCGAGTACCAAGAGACCCAGTACTTC.

V usage is TRBV27 and J usage is TRBJ1-5, with D unresolved. Germline V CDR1 and CDR2: MNHEY, SMNVEV (reference sequence). Deletions cut 6 bases from V and 5 bases from J, with 14 bases between. The CDR3 length is 14 residues. The chain's CDR3 is CASRRLASDQPQHF. The CDR3 coding sequence is TGTGCCAGCAGACGGCTAGCCAGTGATCAGCCCCAGCATTTT.